This T cell receptor (beta chain) comes out of a study of blood T cell repertoires in COVID-19. Study information: Specimens from acute and convalescent COVID-19 originated in the United States, Italy and Spain.

Data came from immunoSEQ multiplex PCR; TCRdb stores just in-frame clones and leaves some out. The data show some 100,000 clones, with 70% to 90% seen just once and about 8% held by the top ten. The CDR3 has 14 amino acids. The sequence came from a woman aged 70-85 years with acute or convalescent COVID-19. Material: peripheral blood. J is TRBJ1-2 and V is TRBV21-1. TRBV21-1 has pseudogene status. CDR3 nucleotide sequence: TGTGCCAGCAGCAAAGTTTGCCCTACGGATGGCTACACCTTC. This gives the protein CASSKVCPTDGYTF.